The clone carrying this TCR beta chain came up once. The antigen is not known. V lost 2 bases, J lost 8 bases, and 15 bases lay in between. Germline assignment: CDR1 MNHEY and CDR2 SVGAGI. CDR3 length: 15 amino acids. Only in-frame clones appear in the TCRdb table, and some are missing; sequencing was by immunoSEQ multiplex PCR. This sample yields under 6,500 clones, of which approximately 80% are seen a single time; around 13% belongs to the top ten. This sample is drawn from a study of OX40 agonist ivuxolimab in advanced cancers. About the research overall: Those enrolled were about 80% male, with a mean age of around 60 years and ages from roughly 20 to 85. Prior therapy, whether anti-PD-1, anti-PD-L1 or anti-CTLA-4, was allowed, and roughly 41% had some. The study, taken as a whole, reports: Partly responding patients at 0.1-3.0 mg/kg showed some of the smallest clonal expansion.

The sequence was obtained from an adult with an advanced solid tumor such as melanoma, head and neck, liver or kidney cancer. The chain has TRBV6-5 and TRBJ2-2; D not resolved. The specimen was CD4+ or CD8+ T cells sorted from blood, collected in a trial of the OX40 agonist ivuxolimab. The CDR3, as DNA: TGTGCCAGCAGTTACAAGGAAGCTCTGAAAGGGGAGCTGTTTTTT. Its translation: CASSYKEALKGELFF.